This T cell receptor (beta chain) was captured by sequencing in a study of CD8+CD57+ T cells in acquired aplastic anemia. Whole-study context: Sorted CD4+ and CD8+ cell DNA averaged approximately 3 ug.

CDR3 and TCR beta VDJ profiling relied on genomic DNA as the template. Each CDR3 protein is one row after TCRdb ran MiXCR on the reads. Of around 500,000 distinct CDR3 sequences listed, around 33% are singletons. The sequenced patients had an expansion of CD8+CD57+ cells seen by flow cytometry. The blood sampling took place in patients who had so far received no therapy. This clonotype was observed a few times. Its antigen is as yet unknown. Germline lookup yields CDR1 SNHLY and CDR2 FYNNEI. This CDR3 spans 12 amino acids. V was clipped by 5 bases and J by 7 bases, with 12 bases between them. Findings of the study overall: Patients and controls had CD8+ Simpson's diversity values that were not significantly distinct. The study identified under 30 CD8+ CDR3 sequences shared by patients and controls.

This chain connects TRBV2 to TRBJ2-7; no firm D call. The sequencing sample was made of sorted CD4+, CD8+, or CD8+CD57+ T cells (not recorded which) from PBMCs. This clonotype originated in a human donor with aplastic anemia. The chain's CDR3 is CASSLPSSEQYF. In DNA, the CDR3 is TGTGCCAGCAGTCTACCCTCCTCAGAGCAGTACTTC.